This record looks at one T cell receptor (beta chain) sequence and its context. Its antigen remains unidentified. The sample is drawn from a study of cytomegalovirus exposure and HLA in healthy donors. Regarding the study as a whole: Later analysis found that TCR beta chains associated with HLA were more clonally expanded than other, equally common chains. HLA allele associations emerged for 17,000 or so TCR beta sequences in a later analysis, at 0.05 false discovery rate. Earlier analysis yielded a pattern in which most TCR beta V segments were productive about 90% or about 30% of the time.

The CDR3 covers 18 residues. V shed 2 bases, J shed 5 bases, and the junction held 8 bases outside the gene matches. Germline assignment: CDR1 LGHNA and CDR2 YSLEER. PCR amplification relied on 60 Vbeta primers (plus 13 Jbeta primers). The method was immunoSEQ multiplex PCR; TCRdb's version includes in-frame clones alone and lacks a portion of them. The data show almost 85,000 clones, over 75% seen once. Healthy bone marrow donors made up the donors. Sequencing was done on a sample of PBMCs. This clonotype was obtained from a male donor in good health and CMV-seropositive. V usage is TRBV4-3 and J usage is TRBJ2-3, with 15 positions matching TRBD2. In DNA form, the CDR3 reads TGCGCCAGCAGCCAACAATACCCGGGACTAGCGGGAGGAGATACGCAGTATTTT. Translating it yields CASSQQYPGLAGGDTQYF.